Below, 4 T cell receptor beta chains from the same sample are listed, as sequenced in a study of cytomegalovirus exposure and HLA in healthy donors. Use of 60 Vbeta and 13 Jbeta primers characterized the PCR. Generated by immunoSEQ multiplex PCR, the TCRdb table keeps only in-frame clones and is missing some. Of around 150,000 clones listed, approximately 88% are singletons. Sequencing was done on a sample of PBMCs. The origin of the receptors is a woman aged 18-29 years in good health and CMV-seronegative.

V usage is TRBV27 and J usage is TRBJ1-1; D is unresolved. The CDR3 consists of 13 residues. Germline V lookup: CDR1 MNHEY, CDR2 SMNVEV (reference sequence). The V gene lost 4 bases and the J gene lost 12 bases, with 18 bases spanning the gap. This CDR3 is CASSSSSERETFF. As DNA, the CDR3 is TGTGCCAGCAGTTCGTCGAGTGAGAGGGAAACTTTCTTT.

The CDR3 spells CASSLWGRTEAFF. The CDR3 coding sequence is TGCGCCAGCAGCTTGTGGGGCAGGACTGAAGCTTTCTTT. The chain carries TRBV5-1 and TRBJ1-1; possible D gene TRBD1, 5 bases. This CDR3 has 13 amino acids. Germline loops: CDR1 SGHRS, CDR2 YFSETQ. V dropped 1 base and J dropped 5 bases, with 9 bases sitting between them. The full variable domain, in which reference TRBV5-1 and TRBJ1-1 provide the parts outside the CDR3, is KAGVTQTPRYLIKTRGQQVTLSCSPISGHRSVSWYQQTPGQGLQFLFEYFSETQRNKGNFPGRFSGRQFSNSRSEMNVSTLELGDSALYLCASSLWGRTEAFFGQGTRLTVV.

The rearrangement joins TRBV19 to TRBJ1-1, with D tentatively TRBD1 (5 bases). Germline CDR1 is LNHDA and CDR2 is SQIVND (reference sequence). The CDR3 totals 13 residues. The V and J ends lost 10 bases and 6 bases respectively, with 18 bases between them. CDR3 nucleotides: TGTGCCACCCCCCCCCAGGGATCCCCTGAAGCTTTCTTT. This sequence encodes CATPPQGSPEAFF.

The chain combines TRBV2 with TRBJ1-2; no clear D. V was cut by 6 bases and J by 5 bases, with 7 bases left in between. The CDR3 runs 11 residues. Per germline, CDR1 SNHLY and CDR2 FYNNEI. CDR3 loop: CASSPPYGYTF. DNA of the CDR3: TGTGCCAGCAGCCCCCCGTATGGCTACACCTTC.